The clone carrying this TCR beta chain was seen a few times. The V gene lost 7 bases and the J gene lost 4 bases, with 8 bases spanning the gap. Germline V lookup: CDR1 SNHLY, CDR2 FYNNEI. The CDR3 consists of 12 residues. Sequencing templates came from extracted RNA that was reverse transcribed into cDNA. Sequencing used immunoSEQ multiplex PCR; TCRdb keeps in-frame clones, though not all of them. The repertoire has some 150,000 clones, 65% to 90% of them found once; the top ten carry around 25%. The sample comes from a study of CD8+ T cells in alopecia areata. Treatment described: oral pan-JAK inhibitor, 5-10 mg twice daily.

Sequenced here: CD8+ T cells sorted from blood, sampled at week 4, from a patient treated with tofacitinib. The V gene is TRBV2, the J gene TRBJ2-1; D is uncertain. This sequence was found in a human donor with alopecia areata. CDR3 sequence: CASMGGYNEQFF. CDR3 bases: TGTGCCAGCATGGGCGGTTACAATGAGCAGTTCTTC.